Presented here are 25 T cell receptor beta chains from one specimen sequenced in a study of T cell responses to AZD1222 COVID-19 vaccine. TCRdb keeps only in-frame clones here, not all; method: immunoSEQ multiplex PCR. This sample has more than 65,000 clones, with approximately 87% found just once. The sequenced sample was peripheral blood, obtained on day 0 of AZD1222 vaccination. All receptors derive from an adult in good health.

The chain recombines TRBV27 with TRBJ2-3; D is tentatively TRBD1 or TRBD2 (6 bases each). The germline V gene has CDR1 MNHEY and CDR2 SMNVEV (reference sequence). This CDR3 is 14 amino acids long. Trimming removed 7 bases from V and 2 bases from J, with 13 bases in between. CDR3 in amino acids: CASMKGGNTDTQYF. The DNA for the CDR3 is TGTGCCAGCATGAAGGGGGGCAACACAGATACGCAGTATTTT.

The chain employs TRBV7-8 and TRBJ2-7; D is uncertain. This CDR3 is built from 14 residues. The ends were cut back, 1 base at V and 3 bases at J, with 10 bases in the middle. Germline CDR1 is SGHVS and CDR2 is FQNEAQ. This CDR3 is CASSLERLGYEQYF. In DNA, the CDR3 is TGTGCCAGCAGCTTAGAAAGGTTGGGCTACGAGCAGTACTTC. Full variable domain (rest looked up from reference TRBV7-8 and TRBJ2-7): GAGVSQSPRYKVAKRGQDVALRCDPISGHVSLFWYQQALGQGPEFLTYFQNEAQLDKSGLPSDRFFAERPEGSVSTLKIQRTQQEDSAVYLCASSLERLGYEQYFGPGTRLTVT.

The rearrangement links TRBV12-5 to TRBJ2-5; weak D call: TRBD2 (6 bases). The V and J ends lost 5 bases and 5 bases respectively, with 18 bases between them. Germline V gene lookup returns CDR1 LGHNT and CDR2 FRNRAP. The CDR3 is made up of 15 amino acids. CDR3 sequence: CASGAGGNPPETQYF. CDR3 in DNA: TGTGCTAGTGGTGCCGGCGGGAACCCCCCGGAGACCCAGTACTTC.

The chain links TRBV6-5 to TRBJ1-5, with 9 bases aligning to TRBD1. V was pared by 6 bases and J by 7 bases, with 7 bases of the junction left unmatched. Germline CDR1 reads MNHEY; CDR2 reads SVGAGI. The CDR3 spans 14 residues. CDR3 DNA sequence: TGTGCCAGCAGAAGCGGGGACAGGGTCCAGCCCCAGCATTTT. Translated: CASRSGDRVQPQHF.

The chain carries TRBV30 and TRBJ1-3; no firm D call. Germline CDR1 is GTSNPN and CDR2 is SVGIG (reference sequence). Between the trimmed V and J ends, which lost 4 bases and 4 bases, there was a span of 8 bases. The length of the CDR3 is 12 residues. DNA of the CDR3: TGTGCCTGGACCGAGAGGGGAAACACCATATATTTT. This translates into CAWTERGNTIYF.

V gene TRBV29-1 combines with J gene TRBJ2-1, with 10 bases lining up with TRBD2. This CDR3 is built from 13 residues. Looked up from germline, CDR1 is SQVTM and CDR2 is ANQGSEA. Germline trimming cut 6 bases from V and 5 bases from J; bases unmatched to any gene: 4. The CDR3 loop reads CSVSSGRNNEQFF. In DNA, the CDR3 is TGCAGCGTAAGTAGCGGGAGGAACAATGAGCAGTTCTTC.

The chain employs TRBV28 and TRBJ1-2; 9 bases line up with TRBD1. Losses at the gene ends were 5 bases for V and 6 bases for J; bases not matched to a gene: 13. The CDR3 extends over 16 amino acids. The V gene's germline CDR1 is MDHEN and CDR2 SYDVKM. The CDR3 region is CASSLSGTGSPHGYTF. The CDR3 coding sequence is TGTGCCAGCAGTCTATCCGGGACAGGGTCCCCTCATGGCTACACCTTC.

V gene TRBV18 combines with J gene TRBJ1-5, with D perhaps TRBD1 (6 bases). Germline V gene sequence: CDR1 KGHSH, CDR2 LQKENI. Trimming took off 3 bases at V and 4 bases at J, with 13 bases between the two ends. CDR3 size: 15 residues. CDR3 in amino acids: CASSPLQGGNQPQHF. The DNA for the CDR3 is TGTGCCAGCTCACCCTTACAGGGTGGGAATCAGCCCCAGCATTTT.

The V call is TRBV6-5, the J call TRBJ1-1; 7 bases map to TRBD1. J was trimmed by 5 bases and V by 7 bases; bases with no gene match: 7. The CDR3 has 13 amino acids. The V gene's germline CDR1 is MNHEY and CDR2 SVGAGI. The CDR3: CASTPTGLTEAFF. As DNA, the CDR3 is TGTGCCAGCACCCCGACAGGGTTGACTGAAGCTTTCTTT.

This rearrangement joins TRBV5-1 to TRBJ1-4; 8 nucleotides line up with TRBD1. This CDR3 is 14 amino acids long. Germline V gives CDR1 SGHRS, CDR2 YFSETQ. V was clipped by 5 bases and J by 8 bases; unmatched bases: 8. DNA for the CDR3: TGCGCCAGCAGTCCCAGCGGGACAGGAGAAAAACTGTTTTTT. It specifies CASSPSGTGEKLFF.

The CDR3 DNA reads as TGTGCCAGCAGTACTAAGACTAGCGGGAGGACAGATACGCAGTATTTT. Translation: CASSTKTSGRTDTQYF. The rearrangement uses TRBV27 and TRBJ2-3; 13 bases agree with TRBD2. The CDR3 loop spans 16 amino acids. CDR1 and CDR2 from the germline V gene are MNHEY and SMNVEV (reference sequence). The J segment lost 3 bases and the V segment lost 5 bases, leaving 5 bases of the junction unmatched.

CDR3 nucleotide sequence: TGTGCCAGCAGTCCCGGGACAGGTGGAAATTCACCCCTCCACTTT. This encodes CASSPGTGGNSPLHF. The chain links TRBV6-2 or TRBV6-3 to TRBJ1-6; 8 positions agree with TRBD1. This CDR3 comprises 15 residues. The ends lost 5 bases at V and 7 bases at J; junction bases unmatched: 7. Germline lookup yields CDR1 MNHEY and CDR2 SVGEGT.

V and J are TRBV10-2 and TRBJ2-7; no clear D. CDR3 length: 13 residues. Germline assignment: CDR1 WSHSY and CDR2 SAAADI. Trimming stripped 6 bases from V and 3 bases from J, with 12 bases between. The CDR3 here is CASSAESFYEQYF. The CDR3 DNA reads as TGCGCCAGCAGCGCCGAGTCGTTCTACGAGCAGTACTTC.

This chain links TRBV2 with TRBJ1-5; D unresolved. V was cut by 4 bases and J by 0 bases, with 10 bases left in between. This CDR3 spans 15 amino acids. The germline gives CDR1 SNHLY, CDR2 FYNNEI. CDR3 loop: CASSVGQSSNQPQHF. CDR3 bases: TGTGCCAGCAGTGTCGGGCAGTCTAGCAATCAGCCCCAGCATTTT.

Turning to this clone: The junction differs from germline at one of its ends, possibly a read error. This chain connects TRBV14 to TRBJ2-7, with D perhaps matching TRBD1 (9 bases). The CDR3 covers 16 residues. Germline values: CDR1 SGHDN, CDR2 FVKESK. The CDR3 bases are TGTGCCAGCAGCAAAGAGCGGGGGACAGGGAACTACGAGCAGTACTTC. It specifies CASSKERGTGNYEQYF.

The chain is built from TRBV4-2 and TRBJ2-5; TRBD1 or TRBD2 may be the D gene (5 bases each). In germline, CDR1 is LGHNA, CDR2 YNFKEQ. V lost 1 base and J lost 3, with 15 bases in between. This CDR3 region has 16 residues. The CDR3 DNA is TGTGCCAGCAGCCAAGCCGCAGAGGGGCGTAAAGAGACCCAGTACTTC. Amino acids: CASSQAAEGRKETQYF.

The chain employs TRBV7-3 and TRBJ2-1; TRBD1 matches at 8 bases. Germline CDR1 SGHTA, CDR2 FQGTGA. The CDR3 contains 15 residues. V was clipped by 5 bases and J by 6 bases; unmatched bases: 9. DNA for the CDR3: TGTGCCAGCAGCCCATACCTCGGACAGGGCAATGAGCAGTTCTTC. This sequence encodes CASSPYLGQGNEQFF.

J is TRBJ1-2 and V is TRBV19; TRBD1 is a possible D gene (5 bases). CDR3 length: 15 residues. Germline V gene lookup returns CDR1 LNHDA and CDR2 SQIVND (reference sequence). Trimming pared 9 bases from V and 4 bases from J, leaving 21 bases between. CDR3 protein: CASFTLVGERYGYTF. The CDR3 nucleotides are TGTGCCAGCTTTACGTTGGTGGGGGAGCGCTATGGCTACACCTTC.

The chain couples TRBV10-1 to TRBJ1-2; 7 nucleotides align to TRBD1. The junction had 12 bases not matched to a gene; V was cut back by 0 bases and J by 8 bases. The CDR3 runs to 16 residues. Germline V lookup: CDR1 WNHNN, CDR2 SYGVQD (reference sequence). The CDR3 sequence: CASSESSTDRRVGYTF. CDR3 bases: TGCGCCAGCAGTGAGTCTTCGACGGACAGGCGGGTCGGCTACACCTTC.

The chain is built from TRBV19 and TRBJ1-1, with TRBD1 as a possible D gene (5 bases). The germline gives CDR1 LNHDA, CDR2 SQIVND (reference sequence). The CDR3 is 14 residues long. V was shortened by 6 bases and J by 0 bases, with 11 bases between the two germline ends. This chain's CDR3 is CASRGATMNTEAFF. CDR3 coding DNA: TGTGCCAGTAGAGGGGCGACAATGAACACTGAAGCTTTCTTT.

The rearrangement uses TRBV11-2 and TRBJ1-4; no clear D gene. The CDR3 consists of 11 residues. CDR1 SGHAT and CDR2 FQNNGV come from the germline V gene. Deletions cut 5 bases from V and 15 bases from J, with 13 bases between. This CDR3 is CASSTRRRVFF. In DNA, the CDR3 is TGTGCCAGCAGCACCCGAAGAAGAGTGTTTTTT.

This clone was seen just once. DNA of the CDR3: TGTGCCAGCAGTCCCCCCCCTAGCGGGCCTAGCACAGATACGCAGTATTTT. Amino acid sequence: CASSPPPSGPSTDTQYF. The chain employs TRBV27 and TRBJ2-3, with 8 nucleotides matching TRBD2. In germline, CDR1 is MNHEY, CDR2 SMNVEV (reference sequence). Trimming took 5 bases from V and 0 from J; bases not matched to a gene: 10. CDR3 length: 17 amino acids.

The genes are TRBV7-6 and TRBJ2-2, with 14 bases lining up with TRBD2. After removal of 5 bases from V and 7 bases from J, the junction contained 12 bases not matched to a gene. The CDR3 consists of 18 residues. From germline, CDR1 is SGHVS and CDR2 FNYEAQ. The chain's CDR3 is CASSGGLAGANSVGELFF. The CDR3 DNA follows: TGTGCCAGCAGCGGGGGACTAGCGGGAGCAAATTCCGTCGGGGAGCTGTTTTTT.

This chain uses TRBV10-3 with TRBJ1-5, with D uncertain. V was pared by 0 bases and J by 1 base, with 7 bases between. The CDR3 is made up of 15 amino acids. Germline CDR1 is ENHRY and CDR2 is SYGVKD. CDR3 sequence reads: CAISESVSSNQPQHF. Written as DNA, the CDR3 is TGTGCCATCAGTGAGTCAGTATCCAGCAATCAGCCCCAGCATTTT.

This clone appeared a few times. The chain carries TRBV4-1 and TRBJ2-1; D is unclear. Germline-derived CDR1 and CDR2 are MGHRA and YSYEKL. The ends were cut back, 5 bases at V and 7 bases at J, with 21 bases in the middle. The CDR3 contains 16 residues. For the CDR3, the DNA is TGCGCCAGCAGCGGGGTGGGTTTTCTTCGGAGTAATGAGCAGTTCTTC. It codes for CASSGVGFLRSNEQFF.